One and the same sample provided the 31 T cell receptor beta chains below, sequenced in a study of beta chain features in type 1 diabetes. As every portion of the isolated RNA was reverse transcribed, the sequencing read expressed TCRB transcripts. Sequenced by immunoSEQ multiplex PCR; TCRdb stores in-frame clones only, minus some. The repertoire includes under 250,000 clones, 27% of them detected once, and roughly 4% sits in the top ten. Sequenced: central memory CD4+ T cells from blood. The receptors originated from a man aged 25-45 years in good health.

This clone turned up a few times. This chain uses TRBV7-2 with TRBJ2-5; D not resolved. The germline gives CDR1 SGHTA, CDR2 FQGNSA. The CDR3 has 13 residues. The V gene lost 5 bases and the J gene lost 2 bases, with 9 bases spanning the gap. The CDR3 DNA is TGTGCCAGCAGCGACACCTTTCAAGAGACCCAGTACTTC. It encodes CASSDTFQETQYF. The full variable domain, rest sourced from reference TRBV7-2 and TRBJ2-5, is GAGVSQSPSNKVTEKGKDVELRCDPISGHTALYWYRQSLGQGLEFLIYFQGNSAPDKSGLPSDRFSAERTGGSVSTLTIQRTQQEDSAVYLCASSDTFQETQYFGPGTRLLVL.

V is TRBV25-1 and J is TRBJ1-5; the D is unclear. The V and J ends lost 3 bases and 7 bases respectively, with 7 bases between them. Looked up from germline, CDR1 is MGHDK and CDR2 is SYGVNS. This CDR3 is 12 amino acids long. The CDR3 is CASSEGRQPQHF. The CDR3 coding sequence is TGTGCCAGCAGTGAGGGCCGGCAGCCCCAGCATTTT.

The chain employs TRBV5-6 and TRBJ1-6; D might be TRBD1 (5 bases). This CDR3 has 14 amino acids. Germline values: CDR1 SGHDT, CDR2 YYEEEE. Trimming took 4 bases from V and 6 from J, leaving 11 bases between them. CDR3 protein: CASSGGPSNSPLHF. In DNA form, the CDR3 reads TGTGCCAGCAGCGGGGGACCGAGTAATTCACCCCTCCACTTT.

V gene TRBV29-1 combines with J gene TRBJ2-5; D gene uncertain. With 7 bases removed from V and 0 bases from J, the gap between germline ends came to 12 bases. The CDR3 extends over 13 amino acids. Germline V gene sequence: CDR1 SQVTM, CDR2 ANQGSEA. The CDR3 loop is CSGTGPNQETQYF. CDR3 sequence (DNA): TGCAGCGGCACGGGCCCTAACCAAGAGACCCAGTACTTC. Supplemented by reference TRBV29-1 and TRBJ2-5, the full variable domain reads SAVISQKPSRDICQRGTSLTIQCQVDSQVTMMFWYRQQPGQSLTLIATANQGSEATYESGFVIDKFPISRPNLTFSTLTVSNMSPEDSSIYLCSGTGPNQETQYFGPGTRLLVL.

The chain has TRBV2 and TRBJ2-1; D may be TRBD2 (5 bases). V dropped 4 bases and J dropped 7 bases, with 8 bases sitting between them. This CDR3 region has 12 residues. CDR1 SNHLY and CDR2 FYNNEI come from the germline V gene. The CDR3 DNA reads TGTGCCAGCAGTGGGGAGAGGAATGAGCAGTTCTTC. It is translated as CASSGERNEQFF. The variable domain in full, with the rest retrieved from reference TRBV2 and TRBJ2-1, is EPEVTQTPSHQVTQMGQEVILRCVPISNHLYFYWYRQILGQKVEFLVSFYNNEISEKSEIFDDQFSVERPDGSNFTLKIRSTKLEDSAMYFCASSGERNEQFFGPGTRLTVL.

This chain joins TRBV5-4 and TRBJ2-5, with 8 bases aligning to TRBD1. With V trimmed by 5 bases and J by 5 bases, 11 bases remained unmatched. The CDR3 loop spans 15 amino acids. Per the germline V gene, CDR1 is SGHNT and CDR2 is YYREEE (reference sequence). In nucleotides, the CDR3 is TGTGCCAGCAGGAACCAGGGGGCCTACGGGGAGACCCAGTACTTC. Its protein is CASRNQGAYGETQYF.

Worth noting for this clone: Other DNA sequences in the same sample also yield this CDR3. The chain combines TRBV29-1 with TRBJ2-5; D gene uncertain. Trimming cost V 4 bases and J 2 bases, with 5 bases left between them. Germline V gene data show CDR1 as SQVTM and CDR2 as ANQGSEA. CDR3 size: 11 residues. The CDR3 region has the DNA TGCAGCGTTGGGCAGCAAGAGACCCAGTACTTC. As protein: CSVGQQETQYF.

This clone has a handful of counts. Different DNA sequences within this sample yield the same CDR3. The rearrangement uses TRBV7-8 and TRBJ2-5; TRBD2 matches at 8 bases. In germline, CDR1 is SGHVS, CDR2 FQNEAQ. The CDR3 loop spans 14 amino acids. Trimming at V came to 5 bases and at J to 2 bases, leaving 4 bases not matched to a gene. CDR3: CASSPSSGQETQYF. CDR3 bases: TGTGCCAGCAGCCCGTCTAGCGGGCAAGAGACCCAGTACTTC.

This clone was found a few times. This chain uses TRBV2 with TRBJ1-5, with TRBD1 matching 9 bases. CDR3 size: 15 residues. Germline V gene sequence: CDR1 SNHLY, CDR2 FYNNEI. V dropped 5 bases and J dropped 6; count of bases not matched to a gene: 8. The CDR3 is CASSTGQGHGQPQHF. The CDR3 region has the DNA TGTGCCAGCAGTACCGGACAGGGGCATGGTCAGCCCCAGCATTTT. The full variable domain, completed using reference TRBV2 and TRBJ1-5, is EPEVTQTPSHQVTQMGQEVILRCVPISNHLYFYWYRQILGQKVEFLVSFYNNEISEKSEIFDDQFSVERPDGSNFTLKIRSTKLEDSAMYFCASSTGQGHGQPQHFGDGTRLSIL.

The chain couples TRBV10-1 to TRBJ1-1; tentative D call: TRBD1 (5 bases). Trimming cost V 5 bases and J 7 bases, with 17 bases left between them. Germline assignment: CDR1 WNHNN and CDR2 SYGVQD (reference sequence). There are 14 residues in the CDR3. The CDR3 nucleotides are TGCGCCAGCAGTATGGACACTCAGAGGGGTGAAGCTTTCTTT. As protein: CASSMDTQRGEAFF.

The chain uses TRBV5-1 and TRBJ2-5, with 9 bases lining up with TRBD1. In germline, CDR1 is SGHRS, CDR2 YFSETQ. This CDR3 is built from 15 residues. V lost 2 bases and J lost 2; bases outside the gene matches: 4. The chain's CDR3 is CASSFGGQGQETQYF. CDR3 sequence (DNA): TGCGCCAGCAGCTTTGGGGGACAGGGACAAGAGACCCAGTACTTC.

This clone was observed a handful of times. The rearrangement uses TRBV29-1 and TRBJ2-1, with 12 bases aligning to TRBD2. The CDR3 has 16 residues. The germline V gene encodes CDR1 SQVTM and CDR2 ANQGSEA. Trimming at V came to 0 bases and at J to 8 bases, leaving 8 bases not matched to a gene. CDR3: CSVEELAGGNGDEQFF. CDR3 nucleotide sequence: TGCAGCGTTGAAGAACTAGCGGGAGGCAACGGAGATGAGCAGTTCTTC.

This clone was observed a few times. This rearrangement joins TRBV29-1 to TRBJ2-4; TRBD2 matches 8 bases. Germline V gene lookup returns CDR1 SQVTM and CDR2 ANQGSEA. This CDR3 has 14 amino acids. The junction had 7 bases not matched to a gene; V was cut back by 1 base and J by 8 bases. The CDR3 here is CSVEGVAGLHIQYF. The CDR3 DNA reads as TGCAGCGTTGAAGGGGTAGCGGGATTACACATTCAGTACTTC.

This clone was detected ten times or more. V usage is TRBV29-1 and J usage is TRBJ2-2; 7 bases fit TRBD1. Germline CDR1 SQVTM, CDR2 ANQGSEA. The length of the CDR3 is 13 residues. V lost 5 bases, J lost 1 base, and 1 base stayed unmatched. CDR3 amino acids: CSVNRGNTGELFF. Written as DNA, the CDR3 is TGCAGCGTTAACAGGGGGAACACCGGGGAGCTGTTTTTT.

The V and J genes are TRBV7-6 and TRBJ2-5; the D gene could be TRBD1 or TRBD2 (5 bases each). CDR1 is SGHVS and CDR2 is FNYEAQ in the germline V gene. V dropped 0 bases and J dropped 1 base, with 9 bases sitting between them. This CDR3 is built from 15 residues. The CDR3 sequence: CASSLAFGTQETQYF. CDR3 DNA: TGTGCCAGCAGCTTAGCGTTCGGGACCCAAGAGACCCAGTACTTC.

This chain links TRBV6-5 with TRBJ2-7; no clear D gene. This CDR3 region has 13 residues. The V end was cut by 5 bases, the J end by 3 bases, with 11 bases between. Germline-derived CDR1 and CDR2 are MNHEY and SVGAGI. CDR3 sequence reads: CASSGPDGYEQYF. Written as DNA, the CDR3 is TGTGCCAGCAGTGGACCGGACGGCTACGAGCAGTACTTC.

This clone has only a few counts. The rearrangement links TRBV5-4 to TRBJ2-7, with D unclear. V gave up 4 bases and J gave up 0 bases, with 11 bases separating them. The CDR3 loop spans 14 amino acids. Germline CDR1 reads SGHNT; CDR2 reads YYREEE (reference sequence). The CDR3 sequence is CASSQGITSYEQYF. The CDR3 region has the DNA TGTGCCAGCAGCCAAGGAATTACCTCCTACGAGCAGTACTTC. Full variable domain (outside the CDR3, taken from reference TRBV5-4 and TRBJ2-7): ETGVTQSPTHLIKTRGQQVTLRCSSQSGHNTVSWYQQALGQGPQFIFQYYREEENGRGNFPPRFSGLQFPNYSSELNVNALELDDSALYLCASSQGITSYEQYFGPGTRLTVT.

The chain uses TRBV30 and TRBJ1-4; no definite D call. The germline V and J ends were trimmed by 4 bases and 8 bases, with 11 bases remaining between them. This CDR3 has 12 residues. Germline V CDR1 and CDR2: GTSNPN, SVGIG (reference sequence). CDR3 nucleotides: TGTGCCTGGAAAAAAGATAAGGAAAAACTGTTTTTT. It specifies CAWKKDKEKLFF.

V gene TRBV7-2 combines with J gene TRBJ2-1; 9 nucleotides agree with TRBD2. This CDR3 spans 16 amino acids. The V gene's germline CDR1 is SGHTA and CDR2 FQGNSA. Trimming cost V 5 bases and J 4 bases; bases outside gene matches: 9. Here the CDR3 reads CASSARLAGLYNEQFF. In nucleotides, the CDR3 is TGTGCCAGCAGCGCCCGTCTAGCGGGACTTTACAATGAGCAGTTCTTC.

CDR3 loop: CASSDIVPGNEQFF. Here the CDR3 DNA reads TGTGCCAGCAGTGATATTGTCCCAGGCAATGAGCAGTTCTTC. This sequence joins TRBV2 and TRBJ2-1; the D is unclear. The germline V gene has CDR1 SNHLY and CDR2 FYNNEI. V lost 3 bases and J 6 bases, leaving 12 bases between the germline ends. The CDR3 is made up of 14 amino acids.

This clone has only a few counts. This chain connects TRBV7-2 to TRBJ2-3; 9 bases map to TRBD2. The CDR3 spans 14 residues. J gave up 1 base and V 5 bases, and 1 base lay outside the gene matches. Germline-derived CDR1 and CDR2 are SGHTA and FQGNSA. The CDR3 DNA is TGTGCCAGCAGCCGACTAGCGGGCACAGATACGCAGTATTTT. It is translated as CASSRLAGTDTQYF.

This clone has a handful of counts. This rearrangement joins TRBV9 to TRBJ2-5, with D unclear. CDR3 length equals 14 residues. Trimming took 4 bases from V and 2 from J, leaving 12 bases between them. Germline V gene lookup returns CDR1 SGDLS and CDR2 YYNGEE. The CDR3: CASSPNPNQETQYF. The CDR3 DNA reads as TGTGCCAGCAGCCCGAATCCCAATCAAGAGACCCAGTACTTC.

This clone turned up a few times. Here the CDR3 reads CSAWTDLAKNIQYF. In DNA, the CDR3 is TGCAGCGCTTGGACAGATCTAGCCAAAAACATTCAGTACTTC. This sequence joins TRBV29-1 and TRBJ2-4; D perhaps matches TRBD1 (6 bases). V lost 7 bases to trimming and J lost 0 bases, with 13 bases between them. This CDR3 contains 14 residues. Germline CDR1 is SQVTM and CDR2 is ANQGSEA.

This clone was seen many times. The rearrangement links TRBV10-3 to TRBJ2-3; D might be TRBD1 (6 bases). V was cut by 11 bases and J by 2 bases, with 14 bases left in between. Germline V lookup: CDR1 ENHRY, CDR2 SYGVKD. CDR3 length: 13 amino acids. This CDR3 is CAVQQGPTDTQYF. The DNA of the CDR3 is TGTGCCGTTCAACAGGGCCCCACAGATACGCAGTATTTT.

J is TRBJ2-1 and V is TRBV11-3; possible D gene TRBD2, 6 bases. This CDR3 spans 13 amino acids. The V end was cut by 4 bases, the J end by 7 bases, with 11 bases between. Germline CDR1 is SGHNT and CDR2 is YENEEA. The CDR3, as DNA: TGTGCCAGCAGCTGGCCAGGGAGGAATGAGCAGTTCTTC. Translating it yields CASSWPGRNEQFF.

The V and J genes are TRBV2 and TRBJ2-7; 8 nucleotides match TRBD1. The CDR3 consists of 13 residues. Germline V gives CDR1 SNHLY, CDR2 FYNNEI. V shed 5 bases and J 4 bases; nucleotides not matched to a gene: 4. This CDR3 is CASSIDRGYEQYF. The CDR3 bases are TGTGCCAGCAGTATCGACAGGGGTTACGAGCAGTACTTC.

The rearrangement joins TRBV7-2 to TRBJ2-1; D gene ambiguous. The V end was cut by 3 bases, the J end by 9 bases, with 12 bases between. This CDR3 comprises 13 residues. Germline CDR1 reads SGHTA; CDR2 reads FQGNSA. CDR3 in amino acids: CASSFQLRSEQFF. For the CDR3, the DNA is TGTGCCAGCAGCTTCCAGCTGAGGAGTGAGCAGTTCTTC.

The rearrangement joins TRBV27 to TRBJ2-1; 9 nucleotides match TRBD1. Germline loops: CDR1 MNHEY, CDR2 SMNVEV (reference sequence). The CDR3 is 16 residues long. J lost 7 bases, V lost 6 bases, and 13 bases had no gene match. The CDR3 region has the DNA TGTGCCAGCAGCTTTTCCGGGGACAGGGTAGGGAATGAGCAGTTCTTC. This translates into CASSFSGDRVGNEQFF.

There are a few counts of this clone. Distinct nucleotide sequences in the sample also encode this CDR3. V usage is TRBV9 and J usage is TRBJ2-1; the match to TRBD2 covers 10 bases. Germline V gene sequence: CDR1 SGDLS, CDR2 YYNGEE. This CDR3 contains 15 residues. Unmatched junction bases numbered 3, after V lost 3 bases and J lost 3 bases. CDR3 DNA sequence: TGTGCCAGCAGCGCCGGGACTAGCGACTACAATGAGCAGTTCTTC. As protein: CASSAGTSDYNEQFF.

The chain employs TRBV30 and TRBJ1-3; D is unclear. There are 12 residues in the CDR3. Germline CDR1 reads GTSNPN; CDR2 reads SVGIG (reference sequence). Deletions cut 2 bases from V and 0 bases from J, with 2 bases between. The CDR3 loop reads CAWSLSGNTIYF. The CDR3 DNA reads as TGTGCCTGGAGTCTCTCTGGAAACACCATATATTTT.

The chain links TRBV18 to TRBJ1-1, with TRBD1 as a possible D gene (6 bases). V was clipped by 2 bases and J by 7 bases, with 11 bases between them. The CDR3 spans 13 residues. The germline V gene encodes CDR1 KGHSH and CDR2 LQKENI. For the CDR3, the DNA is TGTGCCAGCTCACCATCGGACAGCCGTGAAGCTTTCTTT. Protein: CASSPSDSREAFF.